Listed here is a single TCR beta chain. No antigen is known for it. Germline lookup yields CDR1 SGDLS and CDR2 YYNGEE. V was shortened by 3 bases and J by 0 bases, with 15 bases between the two germline ends. The CDR3 covers 16 residues. This sample was taken from a study of cytomegalovirus exposure and HLA in healthy donors. In the PCR, 60 Vbeta and 13 Jbeta primers were used. The data were produced by immunoSEQ multiplex PCR, yet TCRdb's version contains in-frame clones alone and is incomplete. The table includes 250,000 or so clones, 80% to 95% detected once. Study conclusions and caveats: Most TCR sequences were seen very rarely across donors, but some public TCRs occurred in many.

This chain uses TRBV9 with TRBJ1-1; D gene unclear. This TCR was sampled from a girl aged 2-9 years in good health and CMV-seronegative. Sequencing used PBMCs. The CDR3 DNA follows: TGTGCCAGCAGCGCAGTAGCGTCGACATTGAACACTGAAGCTTTCTTT. Translation: CASSAVASTLNTEAFF.